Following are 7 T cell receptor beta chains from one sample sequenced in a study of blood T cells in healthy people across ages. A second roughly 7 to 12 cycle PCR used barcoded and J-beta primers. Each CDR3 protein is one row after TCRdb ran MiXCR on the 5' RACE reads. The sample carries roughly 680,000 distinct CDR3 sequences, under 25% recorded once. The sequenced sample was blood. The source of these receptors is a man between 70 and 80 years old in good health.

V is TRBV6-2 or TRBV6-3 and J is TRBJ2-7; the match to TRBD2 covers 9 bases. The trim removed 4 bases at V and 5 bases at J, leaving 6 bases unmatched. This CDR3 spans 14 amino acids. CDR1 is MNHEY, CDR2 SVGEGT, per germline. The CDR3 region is CASSSGTSIHEQYF. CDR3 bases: TGTGCCAGCAGTTCCGGGACTAGCATCCACGAGCAGTACTTC.

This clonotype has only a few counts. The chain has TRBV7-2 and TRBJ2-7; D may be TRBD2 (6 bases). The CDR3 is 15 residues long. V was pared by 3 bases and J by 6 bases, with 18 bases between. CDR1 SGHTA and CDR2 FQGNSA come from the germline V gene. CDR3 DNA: TGTGCCAGCAGCTTTGGGATTACCAAGGGAGGCGAGCAGTACTTC. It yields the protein CASSFGITKGGEQYF.

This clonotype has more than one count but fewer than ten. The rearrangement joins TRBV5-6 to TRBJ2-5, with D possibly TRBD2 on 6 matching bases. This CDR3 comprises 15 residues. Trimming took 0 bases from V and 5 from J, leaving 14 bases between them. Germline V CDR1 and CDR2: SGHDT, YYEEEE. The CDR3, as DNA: TGTGCCAGCAGCTTGGGCGCGACTAGTCACGAGACCCAGTACTTC. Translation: CASSLGATSHETQYF.

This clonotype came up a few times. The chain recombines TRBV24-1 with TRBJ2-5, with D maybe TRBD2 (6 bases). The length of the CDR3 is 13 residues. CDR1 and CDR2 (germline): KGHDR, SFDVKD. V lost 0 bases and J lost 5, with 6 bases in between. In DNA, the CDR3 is TGTGCCACCAGTGATTTGACTAGCGAGACCCAGTACTTC. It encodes CATSDLTSETQYF.

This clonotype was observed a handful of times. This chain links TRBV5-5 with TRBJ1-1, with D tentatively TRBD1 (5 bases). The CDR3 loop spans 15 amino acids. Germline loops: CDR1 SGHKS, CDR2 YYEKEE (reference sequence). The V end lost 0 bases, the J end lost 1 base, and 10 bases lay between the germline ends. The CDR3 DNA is TGTGCCAGCAGCTTGGCCCGGGGGGAGAACACTGAAGCTTTCTTT. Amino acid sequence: CASSLARGENTEAFF.

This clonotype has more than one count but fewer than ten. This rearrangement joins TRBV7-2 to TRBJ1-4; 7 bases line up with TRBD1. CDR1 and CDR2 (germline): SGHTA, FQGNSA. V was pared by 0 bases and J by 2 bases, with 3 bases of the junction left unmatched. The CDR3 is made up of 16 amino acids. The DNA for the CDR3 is TGTGCCAGCAGCTTAGCGAGGGGGCCGACTAATGAAAAACTGTTTTTT. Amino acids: CASSLARGPTNEKLFF.

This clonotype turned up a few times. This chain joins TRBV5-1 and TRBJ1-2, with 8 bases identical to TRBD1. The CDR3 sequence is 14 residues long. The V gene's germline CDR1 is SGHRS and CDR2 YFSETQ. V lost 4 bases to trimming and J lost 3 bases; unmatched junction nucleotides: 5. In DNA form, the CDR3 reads TGCGCCAGCAGCCTGACAGGGGAGTACTATGGCTACACCTTC. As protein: CASSLTGEYYGYTF.